The source of this TCR beta chain is a study of blood T cells in healthy people across ages. This CDR3 is 16 amino acids long. The J segment lost 0 bases and the V segment lost 5 bases, leaving 4 bases of the junction unmatched. The germline V gene has CDR1 MGHDK and CDR2 SYGVNS. This clonotype was detected many times. Primed by a sample-barcoded 5' primer and a J-beta primer mix, a second PCR proceeded for 7 to 11 cycles. TCRdb recomputed calls from the 5' RACE reads with MiXCR, one row per CDR3 protein. Of some 640,000 distinct CDR3 sequences listed, approximately 30% are singletons. Sequencing was performed on blood. This TCR was sampled from a woman older than 75 in good health. The chain combines TRBV25-1 with TRBJ1-4, with 9 bases fitting TRBD1. The chain's CDR3 is CASSSWTGATNEKLFF. CDR3 nucleotide sequence: TGTGCCAGCAGTTCCTGGACAGGGGCAACTAATGAAAAACTGTTTTTT.